Below, 6 T cell receptor beta chains from the same sample are listed, as sequenced in a study of STAT5B mutations in CD4+ large granular lymphocyte leukemia. Some clones are missing from TCRdb's copy, which holds only in-frame ones; the method was immunoSEQ multiplex PCR. The sample has under 55,000 clones; approximately 86% are singletons. The sequenced sample was CD4+ T cells from blood buffy coats. These receptor sequences come from a human donor in good health.

The CDR3 is CASSYLGGYGTEAFF. CDR3 in DNA: TGTGCCAGCAGTTACCTAGGGGGCTATGGCACTGAAGCTTTCTTT. V is TRBV6-5 and J is TRBJ1-1; TRBD1 agrees at 7 bases. Germline V gene lookup returns CDR1 MNHEY and CDR2 SVGAGI. Trimming cost V 2 bases and J 4 bases; bases outside gene matches: 7. The CDR3 is 15 amino acids.

The chain couples TRBV7-8 to TRBJ1-2, with 8 bases matching TRBD1. The CDR3 covers 15 residues. The V segment lost 4 bases and the J segment 2 bases; nucleotides outside the gene matches: 6. Germline V CDR1 and CDR2: SGHVS, FQNEAQ. The CDR3 DNA reads as TGTGCCAGCAGCTCTGCAGGGGGCGCGAACTATGGCTACACCTTC. Translated: CASSSAGGANYGYTF.

The genes are TRBV6-5 and TRBJ1-5; possibly TRBD1 for D (5 bases). The CDR3 runs to 15 residues. Germline V gives CDR1 MNHEY, CDR2 SVGAGI. Between the trimmed V and J ends, which lost 8 bases and 3 bases, there was a span of 17 bases. The DNA of the CDR3 is TGTGCCAGCCAAATCTCAGGGATACCCAATCAGCCCCAGCATTTT. Translation gives CASQISGIPNQPQHF.

The chain uses TRBV6-1 and TRBJ2-7; a weak D match, TRBD1 (5 bases). The CDR3 sequence is 15 residues long. Trimming cost V 1 base and J 3 bases, with 13 bases left between them. The germline V gene encodes CDR1 MNHNS and CDR2 SASEGT. CDR3 DNA: TGTGCCAGCAGTGAAGGGGATTCCCAGGGCTACGAGCAGTACTTC. This gives the protein CASSEGDSQGYEQYF.

V gene TRBV14 combines with J gene TRBJ2-5; 7 bases fit TRBD1. V shed 4 bases, J shed 5 bases, and the junction held 10 bases outside the gene matches. The CDR3 consists of 15 residues. The germline V gene has CDR1 SGHDN and CDR2 FVKESK. The CDR3 region is CASSRLQGIGETQYF. CDR3 bases: TGTGCCAGCAGCCGTTTACAGGGGATCGGGGAGACCCAGTACTTC.

The J gene is TRBJ1-1, the V gene TRBV29-1, with TRBD1 as a possible D gene (5 bases). Looked up from germline, CDR1 is SQVTM and CDR2 is ANQGSEA. The CDR3 totals 13 residues. Trimming removed 3 bases at V and 7 bases at J, with 15 bases between. The CDR3 DNA reads TGCAGCGTTGAGAAGGGGAGCGGACTTGAAGCTTTCTTT. Residues: CSVEKGSGLEAFF.